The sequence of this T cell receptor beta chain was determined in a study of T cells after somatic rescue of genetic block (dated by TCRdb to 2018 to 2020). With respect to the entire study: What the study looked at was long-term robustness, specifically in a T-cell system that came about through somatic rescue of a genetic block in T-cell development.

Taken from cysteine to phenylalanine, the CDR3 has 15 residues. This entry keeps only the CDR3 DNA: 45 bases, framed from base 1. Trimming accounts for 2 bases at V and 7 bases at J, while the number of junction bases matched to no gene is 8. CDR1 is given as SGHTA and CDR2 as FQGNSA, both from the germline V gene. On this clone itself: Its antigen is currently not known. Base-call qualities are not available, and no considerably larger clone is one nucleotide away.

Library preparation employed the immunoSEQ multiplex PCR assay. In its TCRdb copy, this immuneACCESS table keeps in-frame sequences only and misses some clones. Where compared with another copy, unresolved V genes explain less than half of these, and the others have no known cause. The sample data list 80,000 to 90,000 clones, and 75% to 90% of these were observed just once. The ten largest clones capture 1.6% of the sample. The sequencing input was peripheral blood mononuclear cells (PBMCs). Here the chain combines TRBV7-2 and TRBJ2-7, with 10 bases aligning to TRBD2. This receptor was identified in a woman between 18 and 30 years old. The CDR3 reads CASSLLASGSGEQYF. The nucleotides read TGTGCCAGCAGCTTATTAGCTAGCGGGAGTGGGGAGCAGTACTTC.